This T cell receptor (beta chain) is from a study of blood T cells in healthy people across ages. Study results and caveats: Higher diversity and more naive CD4+ cells were features of long-lived donors, compared to aged donors. Estimates of diversity drawn from one million T cells were considered underestimates.

Donor samples were obtained from healthy Caucasian individuals from Russia, aged 6 to 90. The authors extracted at least 6 micrograms of total RNA per sample. Through a sample-barcoded 5' primer and a J-beta primer mix, a second PCR was run for roughly 7 to 12 cycles. TCRdb recomputed calls from the 5' RACE reads with MiXCR, one row per CDR3 protein. Found here are 540,000 or so distinct CDR3 sequences, more than 45% of them singletons; the top ten hold about 26%. As regards this clonotype: What it binds is unknown.

The sequencing input was blood. The clonotype was recovered from an elderly man in good health.

The CDR3 region has the DNA TGTGCCAGCCCACTTGGAGGGGGAAACACCGGGGAGCTGTTTTTT. This sequence encodes CASPLGGGNTGELFF. The rearrangement links TRBV7-9 to TRBJ2-2; D may correspond to TRBD1 or TRBD2 (6 bases each). V lost 8 bases and J 2 bases, leaving 15 bases between the germline ends. Germline loops: CDR1 SEHNR, CDR2 FQNEAQ (reference sequence). The CDR3 is 15 amino acids.